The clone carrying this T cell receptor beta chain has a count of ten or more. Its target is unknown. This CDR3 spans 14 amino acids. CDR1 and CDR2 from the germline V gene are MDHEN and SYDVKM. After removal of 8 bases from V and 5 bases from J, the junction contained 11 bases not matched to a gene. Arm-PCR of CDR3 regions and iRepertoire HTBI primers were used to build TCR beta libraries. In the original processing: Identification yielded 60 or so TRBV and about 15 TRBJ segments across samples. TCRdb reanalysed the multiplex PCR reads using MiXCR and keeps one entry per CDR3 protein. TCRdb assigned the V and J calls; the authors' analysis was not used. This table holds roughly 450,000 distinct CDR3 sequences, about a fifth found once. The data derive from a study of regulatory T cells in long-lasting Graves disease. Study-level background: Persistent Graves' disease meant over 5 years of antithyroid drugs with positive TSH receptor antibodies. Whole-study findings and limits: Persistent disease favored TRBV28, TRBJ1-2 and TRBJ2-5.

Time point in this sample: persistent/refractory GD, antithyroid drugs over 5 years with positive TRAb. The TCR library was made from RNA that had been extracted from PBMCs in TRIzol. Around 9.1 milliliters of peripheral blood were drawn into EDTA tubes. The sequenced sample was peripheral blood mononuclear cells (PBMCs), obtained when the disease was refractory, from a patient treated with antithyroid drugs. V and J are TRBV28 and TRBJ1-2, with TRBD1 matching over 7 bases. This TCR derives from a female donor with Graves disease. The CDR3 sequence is CASRPDRAYYGYTF. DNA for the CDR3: TGTGCCAGCCGCCCAGACAGGGCATATTATGGCTACACCTTC.